This TCR beta chain derives from a study of OX40 agonist ivuxolimab in advanced cancers. Using immunoSEQ multiplex PCR, the repertoire was profiled, and TCRdb retains in-frame clones only, with some absent. The repertoire holds 40,000 to 45,000 clones, 80% seen once, with approximately 7.5% in the top ten. Trimming took 7 bases from V and 2 from J, leaving 14 bases between them. From germline, CDR1 is SGHVS and CDR2 FQNEAQ. CDR3 length equals 14 residues. The sample here was CD4+ or CD8+ T cells sorted from blood, taken in a trial of the OX40 agonist ivuxolimab. The chain links TRBV7-8 to TRBJ1-1, with no clear D. The clonotype originates from an adult with an advanced solid tumor such as melanoma, head and neck, liver or kidney cancer. The CDR3 region is CASILSEGNTEAFF. The CDR3 coding sequence is TGTGCCAGCATCCTGTCGGAGGGAAACACTGAAGCTTTCTTT. Full variable domain (remainder filled in from reference TRBV7-8 and TRBJ1-1): GAGVSQSPRYKVAKRGQDVALRCDPISGHVSLFWYQQALGQGPEFLTYFQNEAQLDKSGLPSDRFFAERPEGSVSTLKIQRTQQEDSAVYLCASILSEGNTEAFFGQGTRLTVV.